This T cell receptor beta chain is from a study of cytomegalovirus exposure and HLA in healthy donors. The CDR3 is 14 residues long. Germline V gene data show CDR1 as SGHRS and CDR2 as YFSETQ. The V and J ends lost 3 bases and 7 bases, in that order; junction bases with no gene match: 7. The validation cohort, a group of 100 to 150 subjects, included the donors and was separate from the approximately 700-subject first cohort. This clone was detected only once. Its antigen is not identified. Overall study results and limits: Some TCR beta chains (around 180 of them) were listed as cytomegalovirus-associated. Diagnosis of cytomegalovirus status made by the classifier reportedly showed high specificity and sensitivity. Among the CMV-associated chains, three were confirmed in vitro as specific for CMV antigens.

Produced via immunoSEQ multiplex PCR; TCRdb's table is partial and in-frame only. Counted here are approximately 140,000 clones, about 88% occurring once; the ten biggest clones make up 8.7%. The rearrangement links TRBV5-1 to TRBJ1-2; 9 bases are shared with TRBD1. Input material: PBMCs. The TCR comes from a man between 18 and 29 years old in good health and CMV-seropositive. CDR3 region: CASSSTGGAAGYTF. The CDR3 DNA is TGCGCCAGCAGCTCAACAGGGGGCGCGGCTGGCTACACCTTC.